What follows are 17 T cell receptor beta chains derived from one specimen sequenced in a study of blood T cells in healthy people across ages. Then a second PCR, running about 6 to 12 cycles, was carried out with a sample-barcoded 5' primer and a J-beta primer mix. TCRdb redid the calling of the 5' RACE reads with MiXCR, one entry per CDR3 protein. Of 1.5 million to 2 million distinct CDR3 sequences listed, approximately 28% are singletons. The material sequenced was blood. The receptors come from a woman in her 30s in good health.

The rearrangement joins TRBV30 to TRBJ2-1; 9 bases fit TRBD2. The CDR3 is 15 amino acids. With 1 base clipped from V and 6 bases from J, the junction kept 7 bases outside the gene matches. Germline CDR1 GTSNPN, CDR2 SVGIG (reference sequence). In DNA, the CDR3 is TGTGCCTGGAGTGCCGGGACTAGCCGTCTCAATGAGCAGTTCTTC. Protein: CAWSAGTSRLNEQFF.

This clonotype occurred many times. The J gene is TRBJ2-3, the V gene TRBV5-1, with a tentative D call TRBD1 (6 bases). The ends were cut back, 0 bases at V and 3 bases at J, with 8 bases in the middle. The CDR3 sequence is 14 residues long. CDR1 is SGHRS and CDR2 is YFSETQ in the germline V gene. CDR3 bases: TGCGCCAGCAGCTTGGGGACAGAGACAGATACGCAGTATTTT. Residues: CASSLGTETDTQYF.

This CDR3 reads CASSHPNSGGTGELFF. CDR3 sequence (DNA): TGTGCCAGCAGCCACCCTAATAGCGGGGGCACCGGGGAGCTGTTTTTT. The chain is built from TRBV7-3 and TRBJ2-2; 9 nucleotides agree with TRBD2. Trimming took 5 bases from V and 4 from J; bases not matched to a gene: 8. The CDR3 consists of 16 residues. Germline V gene data show CDR1 as SGHTA and CDR2 as FQGTGA. The complete variable domain, with remaining parts taken from reference TRBV7-3 and TRBJ2-2, reads GAGVSQTPSNKVTEKGKYVELRCDPISGHTALYWYRQSLGQGPEFLIYFQGTGAADDSGLPNDRFFAVRPEGSVSTLKIQRTERGDSAVYLCASSHPNSGGTGELFFGEGSRLTVL.

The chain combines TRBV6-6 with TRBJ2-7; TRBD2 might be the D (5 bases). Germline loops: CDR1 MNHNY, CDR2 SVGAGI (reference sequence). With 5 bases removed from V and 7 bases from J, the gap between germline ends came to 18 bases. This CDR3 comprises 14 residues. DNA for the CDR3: TGTGCCAGCAGTCAGGACTTCCCTCCGAAAGAGCAGTACTTC. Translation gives CASSQDFPPKEQYF.

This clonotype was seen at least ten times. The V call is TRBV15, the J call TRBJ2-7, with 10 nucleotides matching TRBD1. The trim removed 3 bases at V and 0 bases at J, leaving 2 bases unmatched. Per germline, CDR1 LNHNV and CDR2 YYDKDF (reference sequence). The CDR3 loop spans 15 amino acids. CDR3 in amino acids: CATSSRDRGSYEQYF. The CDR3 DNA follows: TGTGCCACCAGCAGCCGGGACAGGGGCTCCTACGAGCAGTACTTC.

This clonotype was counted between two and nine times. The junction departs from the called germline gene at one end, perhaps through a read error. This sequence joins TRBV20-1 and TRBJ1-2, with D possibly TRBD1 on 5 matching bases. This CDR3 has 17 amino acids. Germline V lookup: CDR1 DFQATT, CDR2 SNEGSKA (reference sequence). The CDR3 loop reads CSSSSGVKGIRSYGYTF. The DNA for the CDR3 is TGCAGTTCTAGTTCTGGAGTGAAGGGGATAAGAAGCTATGGCTACACCTTC.

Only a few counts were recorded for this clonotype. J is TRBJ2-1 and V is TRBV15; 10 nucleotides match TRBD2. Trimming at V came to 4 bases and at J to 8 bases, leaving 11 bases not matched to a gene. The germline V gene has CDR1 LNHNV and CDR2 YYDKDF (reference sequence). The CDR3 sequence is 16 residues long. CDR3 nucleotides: TGTGCCACCAGCAAAAAAACCGGGACTAGCGCTGATGAGCAGTTCTTC. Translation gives CATSKKTGTSADEQFF.

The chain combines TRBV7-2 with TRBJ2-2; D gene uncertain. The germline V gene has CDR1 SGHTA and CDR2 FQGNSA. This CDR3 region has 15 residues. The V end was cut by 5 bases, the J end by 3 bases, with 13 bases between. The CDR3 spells CASSPTGEDTGELFF. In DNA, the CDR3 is TGTGCCAGCAGCCCAACCGGCGAGGACACCGGGGAGCTGTTTTTT.

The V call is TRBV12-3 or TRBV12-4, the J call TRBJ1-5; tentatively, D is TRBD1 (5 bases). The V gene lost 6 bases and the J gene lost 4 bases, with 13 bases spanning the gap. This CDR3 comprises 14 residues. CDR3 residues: CASSIREVNQPQHF. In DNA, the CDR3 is TGTGCCAGCAGCATCAGGGAGGTTAATCAGCCCCAGCATTTT.

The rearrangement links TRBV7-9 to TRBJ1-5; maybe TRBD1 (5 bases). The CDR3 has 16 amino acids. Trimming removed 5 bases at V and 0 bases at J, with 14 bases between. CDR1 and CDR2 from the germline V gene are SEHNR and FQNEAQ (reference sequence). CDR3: CASSHGGSNSNQPQHF. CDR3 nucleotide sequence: TGTGCCAGCAGCCACGGGGGATCAAATAGCAATCAGCCCCAGCATTTT.

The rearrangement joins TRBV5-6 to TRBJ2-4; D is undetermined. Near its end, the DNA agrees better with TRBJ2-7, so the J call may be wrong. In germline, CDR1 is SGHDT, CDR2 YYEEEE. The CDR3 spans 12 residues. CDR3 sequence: CASTRWGYEQYF. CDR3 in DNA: TGTGCCAGCACCCGGTGGGGTTACGAGCAGTACTTC.

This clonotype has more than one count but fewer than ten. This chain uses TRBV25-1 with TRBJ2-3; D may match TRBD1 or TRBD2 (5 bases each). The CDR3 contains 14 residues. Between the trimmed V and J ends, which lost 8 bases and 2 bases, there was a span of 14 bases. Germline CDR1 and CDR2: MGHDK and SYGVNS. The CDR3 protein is CASRRAGYTDTQYF. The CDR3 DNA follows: TGTGCCAGCCGCAGGGCGGGTTACACAGATACGCAGTATTTT.

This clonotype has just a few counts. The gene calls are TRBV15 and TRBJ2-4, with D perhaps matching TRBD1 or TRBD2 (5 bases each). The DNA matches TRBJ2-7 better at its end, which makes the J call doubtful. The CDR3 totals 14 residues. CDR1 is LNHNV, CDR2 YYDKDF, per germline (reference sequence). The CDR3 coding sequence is TGTGCCACCAGCAACAAGGGGACCGGATACGAGCAGTACTTC. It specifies CATSNKGTGYEQYF.

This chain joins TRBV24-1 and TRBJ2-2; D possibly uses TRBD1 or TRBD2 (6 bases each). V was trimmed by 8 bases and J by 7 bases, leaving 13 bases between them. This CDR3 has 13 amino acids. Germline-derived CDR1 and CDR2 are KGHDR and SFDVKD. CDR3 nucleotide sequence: TGTGCCACCACGGAAGGGGGAGGCGGGGAGCTGTTTTTT. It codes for CATTEGGGGELFF.

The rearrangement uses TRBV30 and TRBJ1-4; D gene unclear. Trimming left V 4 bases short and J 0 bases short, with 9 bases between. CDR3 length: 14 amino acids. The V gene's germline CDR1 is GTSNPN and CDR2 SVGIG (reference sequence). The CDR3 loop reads CAWTTDATNEKLFF. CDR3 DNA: TGTGCCTGGACGACGGACGCAACTAATGAAAAACTGTTTTTT. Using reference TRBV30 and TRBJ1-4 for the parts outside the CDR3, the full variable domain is SQTIHQWPATLVQPVGSPLSLECTVEGTSNPNLYWYRQAAGRGLQLLFYSVGIGQISSEVPQNLSASRPQDRQFILSSKKLLLSDSGFYLCAWTTDATNEKLFFGSGTQLSVL.

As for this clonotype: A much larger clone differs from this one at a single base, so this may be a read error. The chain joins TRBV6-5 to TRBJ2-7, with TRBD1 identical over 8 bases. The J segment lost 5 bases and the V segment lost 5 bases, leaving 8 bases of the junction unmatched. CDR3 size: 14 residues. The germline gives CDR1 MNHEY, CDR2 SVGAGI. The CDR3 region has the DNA TGTGCCAGCAGTATTGGGACAGGATCCAACGAGCAGTACTTC. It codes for CASSIGTGSNEQYF.

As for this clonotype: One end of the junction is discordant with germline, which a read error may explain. The CDR3 spells CTISESTSTGTYSEQFF. The DNA of the CDR3 is TGTACCATCAGTGAGTCGACGAGTACAGGGACCTACAGTGAGCAGTTCTTC. The rearrangement links TRBV10-3 to TRBJ2-1, with a possible D match to TRBD1 (6 bases). The CDR3 length is 17 residues. Per germline, CDR1 ENHRY and CDR2 SYGVKD.